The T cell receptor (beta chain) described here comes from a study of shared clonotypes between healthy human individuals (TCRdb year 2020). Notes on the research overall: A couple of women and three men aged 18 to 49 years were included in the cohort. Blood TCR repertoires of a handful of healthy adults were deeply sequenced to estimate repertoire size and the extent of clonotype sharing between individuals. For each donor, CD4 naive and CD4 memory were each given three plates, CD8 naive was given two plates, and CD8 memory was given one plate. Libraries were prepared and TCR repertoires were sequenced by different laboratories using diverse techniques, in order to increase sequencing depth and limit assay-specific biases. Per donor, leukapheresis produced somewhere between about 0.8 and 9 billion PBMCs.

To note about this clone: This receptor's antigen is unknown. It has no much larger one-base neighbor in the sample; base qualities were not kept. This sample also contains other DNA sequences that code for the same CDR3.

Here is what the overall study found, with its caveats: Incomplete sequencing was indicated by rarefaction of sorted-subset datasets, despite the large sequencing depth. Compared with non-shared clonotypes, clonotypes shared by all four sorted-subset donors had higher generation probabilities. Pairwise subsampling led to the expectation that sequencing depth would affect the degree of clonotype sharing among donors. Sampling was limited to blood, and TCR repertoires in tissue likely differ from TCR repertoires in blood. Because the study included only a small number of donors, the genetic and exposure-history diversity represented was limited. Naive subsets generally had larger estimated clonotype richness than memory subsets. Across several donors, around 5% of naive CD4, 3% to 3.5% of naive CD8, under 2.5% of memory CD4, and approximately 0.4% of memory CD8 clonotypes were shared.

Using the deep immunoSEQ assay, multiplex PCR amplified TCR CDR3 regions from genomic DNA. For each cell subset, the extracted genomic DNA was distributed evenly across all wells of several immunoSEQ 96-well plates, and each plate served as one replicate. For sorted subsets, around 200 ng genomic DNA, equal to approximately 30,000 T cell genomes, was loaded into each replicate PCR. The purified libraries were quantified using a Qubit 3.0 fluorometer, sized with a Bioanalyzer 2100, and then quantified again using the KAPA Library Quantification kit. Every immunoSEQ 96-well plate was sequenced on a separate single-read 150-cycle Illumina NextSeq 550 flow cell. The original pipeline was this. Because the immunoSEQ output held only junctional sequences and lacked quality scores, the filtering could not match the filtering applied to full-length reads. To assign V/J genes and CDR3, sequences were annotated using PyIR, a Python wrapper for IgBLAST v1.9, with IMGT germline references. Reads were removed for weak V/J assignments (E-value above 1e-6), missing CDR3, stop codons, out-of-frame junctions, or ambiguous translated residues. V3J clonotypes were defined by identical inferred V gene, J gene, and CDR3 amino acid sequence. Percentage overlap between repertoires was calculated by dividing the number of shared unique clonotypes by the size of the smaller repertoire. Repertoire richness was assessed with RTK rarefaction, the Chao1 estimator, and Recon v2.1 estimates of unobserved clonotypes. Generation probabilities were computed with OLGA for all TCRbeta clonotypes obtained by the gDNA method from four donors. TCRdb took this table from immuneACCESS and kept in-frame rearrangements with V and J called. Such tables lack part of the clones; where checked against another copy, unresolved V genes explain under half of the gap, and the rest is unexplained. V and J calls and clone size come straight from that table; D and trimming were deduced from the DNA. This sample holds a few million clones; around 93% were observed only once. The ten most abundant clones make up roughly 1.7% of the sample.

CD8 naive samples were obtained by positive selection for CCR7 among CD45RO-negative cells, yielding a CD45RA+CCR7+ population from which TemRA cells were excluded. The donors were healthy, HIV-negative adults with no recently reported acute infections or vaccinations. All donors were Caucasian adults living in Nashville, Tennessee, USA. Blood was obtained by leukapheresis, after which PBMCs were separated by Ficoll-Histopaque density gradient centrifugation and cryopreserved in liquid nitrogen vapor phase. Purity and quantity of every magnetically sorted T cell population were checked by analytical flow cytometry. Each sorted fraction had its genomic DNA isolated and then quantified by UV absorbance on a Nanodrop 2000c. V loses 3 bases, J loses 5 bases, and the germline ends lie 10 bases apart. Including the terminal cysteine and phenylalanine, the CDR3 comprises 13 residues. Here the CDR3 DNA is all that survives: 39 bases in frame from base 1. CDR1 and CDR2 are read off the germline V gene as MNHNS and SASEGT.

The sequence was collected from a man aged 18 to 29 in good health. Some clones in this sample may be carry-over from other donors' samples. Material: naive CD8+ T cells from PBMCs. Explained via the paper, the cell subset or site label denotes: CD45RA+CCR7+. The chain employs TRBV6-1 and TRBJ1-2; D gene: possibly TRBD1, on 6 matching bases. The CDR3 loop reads CASSEGRGYGYTF. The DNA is TGTGCCAGCAGTGAGGGCAGGGGTTATGGCTACACCTTC.